What follows describes a single T cell receptor beta chain. No antigen is known for it. Profiled with immunoSEQ multiplex PCR; TCRdb holds only in-frame clones, not every one. Here the sample spans some 1.5 million clones, 96% being singletons. Trimming left V 2 bases short and J 6 bases short, with 10 bases between. Germline CDR1 MNHEY, CDR2 SMNVEV (reference sequence). The CDR3 is 14 amino acids. The data originate from a study of shared clonotypes between healthy human individuals. General study results and limits: Estimated richness was generally greater in naive than memory subsets.

The donors were all Caucasian adults (living in Nashville, Tennessee). Naive CD4+ cells were CD45RA-selected; the remaining cells were memory. Specimen: naive CD4+ T cells sorted from blood. The subset here: CD45RA+ positively selected. The rearrangement uses TRBV27 and TRBJ2-2, with D uncertain. This TCR came from a man under 40 in good health. The CDR3 DNA reads as TGTGCCAGCAGTTTAGCCCCAACCGCCGGGGAGCTGTTTTTT. Translating gives CASSLAPTAGELFF.